This T cell receptor (beta chain) was found in a study of T cell changes during pregnancy in multiple sclerosis. Generated by immunoSEQ multiplex PCR, the TCRdb table keeps only in-frame clones and is missing some. The sample includes about 98,000 clones, just over 90% of them seen just once. V shed 5 bases and J 0 bases; nucleotides not matched to a gene: 9. The CDR3 sequence is 17 residues long. From germline, CDR1 is SGHNT and CDR2 YENEEA. V gene TRBV11-3 combines with J gene TRBJ2-5; TRBD2 aligns across 10 bases. This TCR was sampled from a female donor in good health, enrolled as a control in a pregnancy study. The specimen was peripheral blood, collected after pregnancy. This CDR3 is CASSPRGSGRYQETQYF. The CDR3 nucleotides read TGTGCCAGCAGCCCAAGGGGTAGCGGGAGGTACCAAGAGACCCAGTACTTC.